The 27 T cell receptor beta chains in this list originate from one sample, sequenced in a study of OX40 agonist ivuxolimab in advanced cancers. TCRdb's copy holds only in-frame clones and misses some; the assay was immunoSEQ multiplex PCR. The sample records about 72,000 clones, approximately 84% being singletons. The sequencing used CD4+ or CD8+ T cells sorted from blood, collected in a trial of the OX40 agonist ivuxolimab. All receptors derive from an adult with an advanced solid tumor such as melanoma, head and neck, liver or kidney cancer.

The CDR3 loop is CASSPRQGGSYNEQFF. CDR3 coding DNA: TGCGCCAGCAGCCCAAGACAGGGGGGGTCCTACAATGAGCAGTTCTTC. The J gene is TRBJ2-1, the V gene TRBV5-1; 9 nucleotides agree with TRBD1. CDR1 is SGHRS, CDR2 YFSETQ, per germline. The CDR3 runs to 16 residues. The ends lost 4 bases at V and 1 base at J; junction bases unmatched: 6.

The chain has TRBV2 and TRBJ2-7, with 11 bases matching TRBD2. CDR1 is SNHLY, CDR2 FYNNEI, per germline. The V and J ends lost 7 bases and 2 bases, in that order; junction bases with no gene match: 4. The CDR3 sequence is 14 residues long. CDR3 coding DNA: TGTGCCAGCACTAGCGGGGGGTTTGCCTACGAGCAGTACTTC. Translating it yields CASTSGGFAYEQYF. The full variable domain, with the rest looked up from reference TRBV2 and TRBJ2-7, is EPEVTQTPSHQVTQMGQEVILRCVPISNHLYFYWYRQILGQKVEFLVSFYNNEISEKSEIFDDQFSVERPDGSNFTLKIRSTKLEDSAMYFCASTSGGFAYEQYFGPGTRLTVT.

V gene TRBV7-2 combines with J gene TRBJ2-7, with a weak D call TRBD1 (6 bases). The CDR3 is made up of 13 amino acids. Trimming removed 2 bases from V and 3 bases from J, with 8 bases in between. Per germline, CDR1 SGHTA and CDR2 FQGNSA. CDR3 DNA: TGTGCCAGCAGCTTATTAGGGGGCTACGAGCAGTACTTC. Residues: CASSLLGGYEQYF.

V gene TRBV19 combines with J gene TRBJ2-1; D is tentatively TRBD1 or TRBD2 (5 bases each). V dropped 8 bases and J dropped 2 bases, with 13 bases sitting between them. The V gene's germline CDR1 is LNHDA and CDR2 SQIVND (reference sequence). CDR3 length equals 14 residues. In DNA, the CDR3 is TGTGCCAGTGGGACCCGAAGGGCCTACAATGAGCAGTTCTTC. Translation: CASGTRRAYNEQFF.

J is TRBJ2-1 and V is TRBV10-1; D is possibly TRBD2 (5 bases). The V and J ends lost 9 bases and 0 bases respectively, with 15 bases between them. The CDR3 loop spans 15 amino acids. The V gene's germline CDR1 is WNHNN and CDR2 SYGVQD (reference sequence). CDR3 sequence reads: CARNTGTSSYNEQFF. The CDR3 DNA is TGCGCCAGAAATACGGGAACCAGCTCCTACAATGAGCAGTTCTTC.

CDR3 amino acids: CASSQAALHQETQYF. The CDR3 coding sequence is TGTGCCAGCAGCCAAGCGGCACTCCACCAAGAGACCCAGTACTTC. The gene calls are TRBV4-2 and TRBJ2-5; D uncertain. Trimming took 1 base from V and 0 from J, leaving 9 bases between them. Germline assignment: CDR1 LGHNA and CDR2 YNFKEQ. The CDR3 contains 15 residues.

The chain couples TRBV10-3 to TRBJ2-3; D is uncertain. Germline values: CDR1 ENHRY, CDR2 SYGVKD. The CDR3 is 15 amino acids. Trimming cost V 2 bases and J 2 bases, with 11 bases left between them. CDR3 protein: CAISEGRPTTDTQYF. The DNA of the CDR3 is TGTGCCATCAGTGAGGGAAGACCTACCACAGATACGCAGTATTTT.

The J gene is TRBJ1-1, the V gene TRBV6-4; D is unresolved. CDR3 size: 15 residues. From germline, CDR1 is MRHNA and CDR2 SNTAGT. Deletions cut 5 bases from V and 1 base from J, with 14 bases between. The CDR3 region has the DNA TGTGCCAGCAGTATACAAAGACCCAGGAACACTGAAGCTTTCTTT. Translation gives CASSIQRPRNTEAFF.

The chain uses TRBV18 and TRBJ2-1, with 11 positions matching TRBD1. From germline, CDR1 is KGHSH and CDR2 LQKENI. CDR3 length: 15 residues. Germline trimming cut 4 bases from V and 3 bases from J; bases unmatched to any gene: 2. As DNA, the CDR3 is TGTGCCAGCTCACTAGGGACAGGGGGCTACAATGAGCAGTTCTTC. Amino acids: CASSLGTGGYNEQFF.

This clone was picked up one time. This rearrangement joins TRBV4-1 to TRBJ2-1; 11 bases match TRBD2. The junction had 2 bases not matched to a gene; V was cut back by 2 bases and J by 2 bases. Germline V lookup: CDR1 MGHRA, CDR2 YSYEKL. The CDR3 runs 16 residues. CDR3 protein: CASSQPTSGAYNEQFF. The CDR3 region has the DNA TGCGCCAGCAGCCAACCGACTAGCGGGGCCTACAATGAGCAGTTCTTC.

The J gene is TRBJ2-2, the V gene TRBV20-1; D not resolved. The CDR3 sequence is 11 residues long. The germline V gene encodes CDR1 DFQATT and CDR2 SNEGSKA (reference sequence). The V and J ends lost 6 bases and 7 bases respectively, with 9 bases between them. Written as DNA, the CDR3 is TGCAGTGCCCAGTTGAACGGGGAGCTGTTTTTT. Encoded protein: CSAQLNGELFF.

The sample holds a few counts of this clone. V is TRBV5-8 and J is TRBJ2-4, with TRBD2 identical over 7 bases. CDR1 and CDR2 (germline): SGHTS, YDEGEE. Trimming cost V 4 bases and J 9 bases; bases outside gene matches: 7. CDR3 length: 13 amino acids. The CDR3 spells CASSRMGEGIQYF. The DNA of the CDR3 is TGTGCCAGCAGCCGGATGGGGGAGGGCATTCAGTACTTC.

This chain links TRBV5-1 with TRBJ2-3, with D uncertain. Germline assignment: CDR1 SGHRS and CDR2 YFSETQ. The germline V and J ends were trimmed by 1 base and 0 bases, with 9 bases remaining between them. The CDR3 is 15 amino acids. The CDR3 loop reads CASSLTDTSTDTQYF. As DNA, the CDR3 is TGCGCCAGCAGCTTGACAGATACTAGCACAGATACGCAGTATTTT.

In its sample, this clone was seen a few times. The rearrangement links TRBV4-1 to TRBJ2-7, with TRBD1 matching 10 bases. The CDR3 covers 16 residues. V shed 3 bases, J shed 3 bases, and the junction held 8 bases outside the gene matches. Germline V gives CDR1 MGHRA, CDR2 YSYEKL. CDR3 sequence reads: CASSQPGQGIGYEQYF. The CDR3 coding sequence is TGCGCCAGCAGCCAGCCGGGACAGGGGATAGGCTACGAGCAGTACTTC.

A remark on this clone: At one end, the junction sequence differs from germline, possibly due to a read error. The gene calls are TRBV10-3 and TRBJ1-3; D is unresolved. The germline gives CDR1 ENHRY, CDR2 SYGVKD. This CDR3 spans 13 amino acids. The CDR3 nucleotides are TGTGCCATCAATGAGAGAAACGGAAACACCATATATTTT. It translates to CAINERNGNTIYF.

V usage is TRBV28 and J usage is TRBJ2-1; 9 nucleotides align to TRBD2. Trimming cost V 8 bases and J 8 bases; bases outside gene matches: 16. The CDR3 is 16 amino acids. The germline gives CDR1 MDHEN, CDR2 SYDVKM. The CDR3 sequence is CASSSRAASGKDEQFF. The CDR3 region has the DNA TGTGCCAGCTCTTCTAGGGCGGCTAGCGGGAAAGATGAGCAGTTCTTC.

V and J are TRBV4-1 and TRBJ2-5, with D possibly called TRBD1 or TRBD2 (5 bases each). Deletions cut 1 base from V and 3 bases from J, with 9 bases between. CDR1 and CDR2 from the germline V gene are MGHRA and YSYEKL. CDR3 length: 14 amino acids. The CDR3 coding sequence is TGCGCCAGCAGCCAAGGGGACCGTGAAGAGACCCAGTACTTC. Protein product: CASSQGDREETQYF.

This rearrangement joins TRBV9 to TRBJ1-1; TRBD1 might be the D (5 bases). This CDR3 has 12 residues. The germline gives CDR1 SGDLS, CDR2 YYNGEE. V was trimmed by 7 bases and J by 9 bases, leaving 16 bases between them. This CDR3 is CASESRGGKAFF. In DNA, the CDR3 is TGTGCCAGCGAGAGTAGGGGAGGAAAAGCTTTCTTT.

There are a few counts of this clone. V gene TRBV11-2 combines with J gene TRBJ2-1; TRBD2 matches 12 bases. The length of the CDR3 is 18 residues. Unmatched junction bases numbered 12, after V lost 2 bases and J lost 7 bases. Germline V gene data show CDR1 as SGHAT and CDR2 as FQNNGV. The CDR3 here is CASSLQSPMTSGSNEQFF. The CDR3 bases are TGTGCCAGCAGCTTACAGTCCCCAATGACTAGCGGGAGTAATGAGCAGTTCTTC. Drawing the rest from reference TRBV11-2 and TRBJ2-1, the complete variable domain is EAGVAQSPRYKIIEKRQSVAFWCNPISGHATLYWYQQILGQGPKLLIQFQNNGVVDDSQLPKDRFSAERLKGVDSTLKIQPAKLEDSAVYLCASSLQSPMTSGSNEQFFGPGTRLTVL.

CDR3 loop: CASSSDSTEAFF. CDR3 DNA: TGTGCCAGCTCAAGCGACAGCACTGAAGCTTTCTTT. V usage is TRBV18 and J usage is TRBJ1-1; a possible D gene is TRBD1 (5 bases). Germline values: CDR1 KGHSH, CDR2 LQKENI. V dropped 5 bases and J dropped 4 bases, with 8 bases sitting between them. This CDR3 has 12 residues.

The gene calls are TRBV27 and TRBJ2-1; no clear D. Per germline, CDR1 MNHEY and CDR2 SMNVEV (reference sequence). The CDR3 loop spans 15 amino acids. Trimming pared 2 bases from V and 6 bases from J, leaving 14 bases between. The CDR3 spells CASSLSQAASNEQFF. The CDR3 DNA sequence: TGTGCCAGCAGTTTAAGTCAGGCGGCCAGCAATGAGCAGTTCTTC.

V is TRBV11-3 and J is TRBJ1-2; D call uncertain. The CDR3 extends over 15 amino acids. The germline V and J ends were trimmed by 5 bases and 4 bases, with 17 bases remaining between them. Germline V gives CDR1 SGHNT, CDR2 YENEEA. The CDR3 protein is CASSPNRPNFYGYTF. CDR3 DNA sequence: TGTGCCAGCAGCCCTAATAGACCGAACTTCTATGGCTACACCTTC.

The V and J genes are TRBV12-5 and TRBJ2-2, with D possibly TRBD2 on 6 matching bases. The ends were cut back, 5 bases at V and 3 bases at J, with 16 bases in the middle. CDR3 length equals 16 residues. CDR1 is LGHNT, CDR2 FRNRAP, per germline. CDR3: CASGIAPGLYTGELFF. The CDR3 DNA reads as TGTGCTAGTGGTATCGCACCGGGACTTTACACCGGGGAGCTGTTTTTT.

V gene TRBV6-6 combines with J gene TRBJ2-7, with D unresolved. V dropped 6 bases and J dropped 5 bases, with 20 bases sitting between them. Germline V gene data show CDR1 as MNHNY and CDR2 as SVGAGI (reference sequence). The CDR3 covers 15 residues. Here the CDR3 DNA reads TGTGCCAGCAGAGCCCCCACTATAAGAACCGACGAGCAGTACTTC. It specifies CASRAPTIRTDEQYF.

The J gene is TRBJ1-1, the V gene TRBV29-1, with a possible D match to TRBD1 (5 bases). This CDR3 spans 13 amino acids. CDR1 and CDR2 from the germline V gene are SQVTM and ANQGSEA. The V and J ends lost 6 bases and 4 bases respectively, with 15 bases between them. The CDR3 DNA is TGCAGCGTAATGGGGTATGGGGCCACTGAAGCTTTCTTT. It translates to CSVMGYGATEAFF.

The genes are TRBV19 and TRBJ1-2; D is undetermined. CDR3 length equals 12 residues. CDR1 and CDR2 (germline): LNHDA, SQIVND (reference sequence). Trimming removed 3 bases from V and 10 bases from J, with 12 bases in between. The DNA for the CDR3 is TGTGCCAGTAGTATTGAGGGAGGGAACTACACCTTC. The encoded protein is CASSIEGGNYTF.

CDR3 in amino acids: CASSSGTGGVEAFF. The CDR3 DNA sequence: TGTGCCAGTAGTTCCGGGACAGGGGGCGTGGAAGCTTTCTTT. V and J are TRBV19 and TRBJ1-1; 12 bases agree with TRBD1. Germline V gene sequence: CDR1 LNHDA, CDR2 SQIVND (reference sequence). The trim removed 5 bases at V and 8 bases at J, leaving 6 bases unmatched. This CDR3 is built from 14 residues.